This T cell receptor (beta chain) was identified during a study of a mutant IDH1 vaccine in newly diagnosed glioma. Overall study: Before enrollment, the patients had been treated with radiotherapy alone, temozolomide alone, or both together. Most of them had received both.

Generated by immunoSEQ multiplex PCR, the TCRdb table keeps only in-frame clones and is missing some. This table holds roughly 35,000 clones, roughly nine tenths found once. General study points: Seemingly, pseudoprogression had no relation to changes in the top peripheral T cell clonotypes.

Sample time point: baseline, week 1 (first vaccination visit). Treatment given: pre-vaccination baseline after standard-of-care therapy. Each astrocytoma in the donors was new, WHO grade 3 or 4, IDH1-mutant and ATRX-lost. Concerning this clone: Its antigen is unidentified.

Germline CDR1 and CDR2: MNHNS and SASEGT. The ends were cut back, 2 bases at V and 6 bases at J, with 14 bases in the middle. This CDR3 comprises 14 residues. The clonotype comes from a woman in her thirties or forties with glioma. The sequencing used PBMCs, collected from a glioma patient treated with radiotherapy, temozolomide or both. The chain employs TRBV6-1 and TRBJ2-7, with TRBD2 as a possible D gene (6 bases). CDR3 loop: CASSELRGVFEQYF. The DNA for the CDR3 is TGTGCCAGCAGTGAACTGCGCGGGGTATTCGAGCAGTACTTC.